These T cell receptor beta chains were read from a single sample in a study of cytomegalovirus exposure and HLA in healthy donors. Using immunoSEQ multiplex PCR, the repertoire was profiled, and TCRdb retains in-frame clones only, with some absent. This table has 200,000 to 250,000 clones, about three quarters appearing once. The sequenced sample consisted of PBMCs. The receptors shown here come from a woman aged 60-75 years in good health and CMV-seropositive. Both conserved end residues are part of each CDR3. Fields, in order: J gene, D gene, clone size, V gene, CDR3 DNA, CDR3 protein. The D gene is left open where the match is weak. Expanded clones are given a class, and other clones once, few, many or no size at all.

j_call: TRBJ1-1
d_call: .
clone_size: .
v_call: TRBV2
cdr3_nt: TGTGCCAGCACGTTCCTTCTCGGTTCGGCTTTCTTT
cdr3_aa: CASTFLLGSAFF

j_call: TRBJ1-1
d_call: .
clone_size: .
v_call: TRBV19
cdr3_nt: TGTGCCAGTAGTATGCCGGGATACAGGGTCCCCCAAGCTTTCTTT
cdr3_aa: CASSMPGYRVPQAFF

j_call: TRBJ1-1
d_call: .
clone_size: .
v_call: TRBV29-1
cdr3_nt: TGCAGCGTTGACGAGAAAGCTTTCTTT
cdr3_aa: CSVDEKAFF

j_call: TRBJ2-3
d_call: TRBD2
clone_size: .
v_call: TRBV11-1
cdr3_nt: TGTGCCAGCAGCTTAGCGTTGGGGCGGGGGGGCGACACAGATACGCAGTATTTT
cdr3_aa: CASSLALGRGGDTDTQYF

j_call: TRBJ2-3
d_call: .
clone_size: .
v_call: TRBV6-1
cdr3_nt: TGTGCCAGCAGTGTTACAGGTGTTACTAGCACAGATACGCAGTATTTT
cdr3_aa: CASSVTGVTSTDTQYF

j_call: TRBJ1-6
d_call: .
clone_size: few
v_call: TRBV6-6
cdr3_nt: TGTGCCAGCAGCCACGGCGGGGAGAATTCACCCCTCCACTTT
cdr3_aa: CASSHGGENSPLHF

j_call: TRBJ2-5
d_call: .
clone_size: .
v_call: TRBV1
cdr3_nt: TGCACCAGCAGCCAAGGGACTAGCGGCCAAGAGACCCAGTACTTC
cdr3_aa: CTSSQGTSGQETQYF

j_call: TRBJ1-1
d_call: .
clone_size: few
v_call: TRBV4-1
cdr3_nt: TGCGCCAGCAGCCAAGACTGGCAGGGGTTCGCTGAAGCTTTCTTT
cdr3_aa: CASSQDWQGFAEAFF

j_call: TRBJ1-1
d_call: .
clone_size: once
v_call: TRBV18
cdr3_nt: TGTGCCAGCTCACCACTTAGGGGGTACACTGAAGCTTTCTTT
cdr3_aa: CASSPLRGYTEAFF

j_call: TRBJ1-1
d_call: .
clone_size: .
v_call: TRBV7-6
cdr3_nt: TGTGCCAGCAGCCCGACAGTGAACACTGAAGCTTTCTTT
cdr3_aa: CASSPTVNTEAFF

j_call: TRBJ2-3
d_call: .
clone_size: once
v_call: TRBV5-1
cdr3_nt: TGCGCCAGCAGCTTGGGACAGTTTGTAACAGATACGCAGTATTTT
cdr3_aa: CASSLGQFVTDTQYF

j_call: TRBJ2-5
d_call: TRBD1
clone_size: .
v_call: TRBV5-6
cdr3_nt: TGTGCCAGCAGCCGGGACAGGGGGCTGAGAGAGACCCAGTACTTC
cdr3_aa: CASSRDRGLRETQYF

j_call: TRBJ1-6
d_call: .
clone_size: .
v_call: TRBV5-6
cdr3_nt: TGTGCCAGCAGCTTGGACAGGGTCCGGCGCAATTCACCCCTCCACTTT
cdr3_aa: CASSLDRVRRNSPLHF

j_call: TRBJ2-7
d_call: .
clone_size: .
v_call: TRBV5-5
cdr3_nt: TGTGCCAGCAGCTTGAATGCACTAGGGAGATACGAGCAGTACTTC
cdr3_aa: CASSLNALGRYEQYF

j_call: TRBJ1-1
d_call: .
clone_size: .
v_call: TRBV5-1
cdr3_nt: TGCGCCAGCAGCAGTCGCGGGGGGCTGACTGAAGCTTTCTTT
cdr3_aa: CASSSRGGLTEAFF

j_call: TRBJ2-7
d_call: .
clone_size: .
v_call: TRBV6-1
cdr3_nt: TGTGCCAGCAGTAGGGACATTCTAAACGAGCAGTACTTC
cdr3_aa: CASSRDILNEQYF

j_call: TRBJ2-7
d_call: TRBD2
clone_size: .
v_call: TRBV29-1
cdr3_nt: TGCAGCGTACTACTAGCGGATAGCTCCTACGAGCAGTACTTC
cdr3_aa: CSVLLADSSYEQYF

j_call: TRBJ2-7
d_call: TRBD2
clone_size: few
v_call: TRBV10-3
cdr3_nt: TGTGCCATCAGTGATGCTAGCGGGGGCTACGAGCAGTACTTC
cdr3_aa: CAISDASGGYEQYF

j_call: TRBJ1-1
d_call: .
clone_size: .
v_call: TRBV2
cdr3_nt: TGTGCCAGCATTCAGGATCTGGACACTGAAGCTTTCTTT
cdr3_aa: CASIQDLDTEAFF

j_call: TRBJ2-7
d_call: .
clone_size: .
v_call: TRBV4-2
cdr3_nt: TGTGCCAGCAGCCAAGGTCGCGGGGCCGGTACCTACGAGCAGTACTTC
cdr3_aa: CASSQGRGAGTYEQYF

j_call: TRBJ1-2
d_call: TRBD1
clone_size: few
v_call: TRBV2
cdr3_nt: TGTGCCAGCAGTGAGTCAGGGGGAAGGTCGGGCTACACCTTC
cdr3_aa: CASSESGGRSGYTF

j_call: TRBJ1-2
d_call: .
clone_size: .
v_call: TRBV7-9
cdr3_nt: TGTGCCAGCAGCTTAGGGGAAGGGGATGGCTACACCTTC
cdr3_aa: CASSLGEGDGYTF

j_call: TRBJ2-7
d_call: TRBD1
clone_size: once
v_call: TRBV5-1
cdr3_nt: TGCGCCAGCAGCTTGCAGGGACAGATCTACGAGCAGTACTTC
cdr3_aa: CASSLQGQIYEQYF